This TCR beta chain was captured by sequencing in a study of blood T cell repertoires in COVID-19. Whole-study context: T cells, B-cell-depleted T cells, or PBMCs supplied cDNA or gDNA.

How the authors handled the data: For nucleated cells, counts were estimated from reference gene primer amplification. Profiling relied on immunoSEQ multiplex PCR, and the TCRdb table lists in-frame clones only, not all of them. D and trimming come from the DNA, and the V and J calls and clone size come from that table. The sample has 250,000 to 300,000 clones, about 70% seen once. The sample consisted of peripheral blood. This clonotype was obtained from a woman older than 75 with acute or convalescent COVID-19.

CDR3 sequence reads: CATSESSPDTQYF. The DNA for the CDR3 is TGTGCCACCAGTGAGTCTAGTCCGGATACGCAGTATTTT. The chain is built from TRBV24-1 and TRBJ2-3; the D is unclear. The CDR3 spans 13 residues. Per germline, CDR1 KGHDR and CDR2 SFDVKD. V was trimmed by 4 bases and J by 6 bases, leaving 10 bases between them.